The 26 T cell receptor beta chains given below trace back to one sample, sequenced in a study of T cell responses to AZD1222 COVID-19 vaccine. Produced via immunoSEQ multiplex PCR; TCRdb's table is partial and in-frame only. The sample includes roughly 130,000 clones, roughly 88% of them seen just once. The sequenced sample was peripheral blood, obtained on day 0 of AZD1222 vaccination. The receptors originated from an adult in good health.

This chain links TRBV9 with TRBJ1-6, with D uncertain. V was cut by 3 bases and J by 7 bases, with 14 bases left in between. Looked up from germline, CDR1 is SGDLS and CDR2 is YYNGEE. The CDR3 is 15 residues long. The CDR3 loop is CASSALLGNNSPLHF. The CDR3 bases are TGTGCCAGCAGCGCCCTCCTTGGAAACAATTCACCCCTCCACTTT.

The rearrangement uses TRBV21-1 and TRBJ1-5; the table's D call, TRBD1, has no DNA check behind it. TRBV21-1 is recorded as a pseudogene. The CDR3 runs 17 residues. This CDR3 reads CASSKERDRASNQPQHF. CDR3 nucleotides: TGTGCCAGCAGCAAAGAACGAGACAGGGCAAGCAATCAGCCCCAGCATTTT.

This chain uses TRBV5-1 with TRBJ2-7; no clear D. Looked up from germline, CDR1 is SGHRS and CDR2 is YFSETQ. CDR3 length: 13 amino acids. V was clipped by 3 bases and J by 6 bases, with 13 bases between them. The chain's CDR3 is CASSSHFQAEQYF. In nucleotides, the CDR3 is TGCGCCAGCAGCTCCCATTTCCAAGCCGAGCAGTACTTC.

The J gene is TRBJ1-2, the V gene TRBV30, with a tentative D call TRBD1 (5 bases). Deletions cut 6 bases from V and 3 bases from J, with 17 bases between. CDR3 length equals 14 residues. Germline V gene lookup returns CDR1 GTSNPN and CDR2 SVGIG (reference sequence). The CDR3, as DNA: TGTGCCTGCCGGAGGCGGGACCGAGACTATGGCTACACCTTC. Its protein product is CACRRRDRDYGYTF.

The gene calls are TRBV30 and TRBJ2-2; D gene unclear. Germline CDR1 and CDR2: GTSNPN and SVGIG (reference sequence). Trimming removed 1 base from V and 4 bases from J, with 7 bases in between. The CDR3 runs to 13 residues. In nucleotides, the CDR3 is TGTGCCTGGAGTGGGGGTCTCACCGGGGAGCTGTTTTTT. Its translation: CAWSGGLTGELFF.

In this sample, this clone turned up a few times. V gene TRBV6-4 combines with J gene TRBJ1-4; D is perhaps TRBD1 (5 bases). Deletions cut 1 base from V and 5 bases from J, with 17 bases between. From germline, CDR1 is MRHNA and CDR2 SNTAGT. The CDR3 length is 17 residues. This chain's CDR3 is CASSDLYPWGGNEKLFF. The CDR3 bases are TGTGCCAGCAGTGACTTATATCCCTGGGGGGGGAATGAAAAACTGTTTTTT.

The chain links TRBV28 to TRBJ1-3; D possibly corresponds to TRBD1 (5 bases). Deletions cut 6 bases from V and 0 bases from J, with 6 bases between. Germline CDR1 and CDR2: MDHEN and SYDVKM. The CDR3 length is 13 residues. The CDR3 nucleotides read TGTGCCAGCAGGGGGGGCTCTGGAAACACCATATATTTT. Protein product: CASRGGSGNTIYF.

The J gene is TRBJ1-1, the V gene TRBV7-2; D remains unclear. The CDR3 loop spans 18 amino acids. V lost 0 bases and J 7 bases, leaving 24 bases between the germline ends. The V gene's germline CDR1 is SGHTA and CDR2 FQGNSA. This chain's CDR3 is CASSLALGRPGRIGEAFF. CDR3 bases: TGTGCCAGCAGCTTAGCGCTCGGCAGGCCGGGCCGGATCGGTGAAGCTTTCTTT.

The rearrangement uses TRBV4-1 and TRBJ2-1; D not resolved. The germline V and J ends were trimmed by 0 bases and 0 bases, with 12 bases remaining between them. This CDR3 is built from 17 residues. Germline CDR1 and CDR2: MGHRA and YSYEKL. The CDR3 reads CASSQDGRSRSYNEQFF. The CDR3 bases are TGCGCCAGCAGCCAAGATGGAAGGTCTCGCTCCTACAATGAGCAGTTCTTC.

The chain links TRBV19 to TRBJ2-3; 7 nucleotides line up with TRBD1. With V trimmed by 6 bases and J by 0 bases, 0 bases remained unmatched. The germline CDR1 and CDR2 sequences are LNHDA and SQIVND (reference sequence). The CDR3 sequence is 13 residues long. CDR3 in amino acids: CASRGQSTDTQYF. CDR3 DNA: TGTGCCAGTAGGGGACAGAGCACAGATACGCAGTATTTT.

V gene TRBV5-1 combines with J gene TRBJ2-1, with 12 nucleotides matching TRBD2. The CDR3 extends over 17 amino acids. CDR1 and CDR2 from the germline V gene are SGHRS and YFSETQ. Trimming at V came to 4 bases and at J to 8 bases, leaving 13 bases not matched to a gene. The CDR3 loop reads CASSPASSGRAGYEQFF. CDR3 sequence (DNA): TGCGCCAGCAGCCCTGCCTCTAGCGGGAGGGCCGGATATGAGCAGTTCTTC.

J is TRBJ1-1 and V is TRBV9; no reliable D call. The CDR3 consists of 14 residues. CDR1 is SGDLS and CDR2 is YYNGEE in the germline V gene. V dropped 4 bases and J dropped 0 bases, with 10 bases sitting between them. CDR3 in amino acids: CASSPRLVNTEAFF. CDR3 bases: TGTGCCAGCAGCCCCCGACTCGTGAACACTGAAGCTTTCTTT.

The rearrangement uses TRBV29-1 and TRBJ2-7; 8 nucleotides agree with TRBD2. The CDR3 loop spans 14 amino acids. Trimming at V came to 5 bases and at J to 2 bases, leaving 8 bases not matched to a gene. The germline V gene encodes CDR1 SQVTM and CDR2 ANQGSEA. The CDR3 bases are TGCAGCGTTAACTCAGCGGGAGCTACCTACGAGCAGTACTTC. Its protein is CSVNSAGATYEQYF.

Remarks on this clone: This specimen includes other DNA sequences encoding the same CDR3. The chain has TRBV18 and TRBJ2-7; 7 bases align to TRBD1. This CDR3 has 13 amino acids. Germline CDR1 is KGHSH and CDR2 is LQKENI. V lost 6 bases to trimming and J lost 2 bases; unmatched junction nucleotides: 4. This CDR3 is CASSRDSAYEQYF. CDR3 DNA sequence: TGTGCCAGCTCCCGGGACAGTGCCTACGAGCAGTACTTC.

The chain couples TRBV19 to TRBJ2-3, with 7 nucleotides matching TRBD2. This CDR3 is built from 15 residues. Germline V lookup: CDR1 LNHDA, CDR2 SQIVND (reference sequence). The V and J ends lost 4 bases and 4 bases, in that order; junction bases with no gene match: 8. The CDR3 protein is CASSKGGHLPDTQYF. The CDR3, as DNA: TGTGCCAGTAGTAAGGGAGGGCACCTCCCAGATACGCAGTATTTT. The full variable domain, rest sourced from reference TRBV19 and TRBJ2-3, is DGGITQSPKYLFRKEGQNVTLSCEQNLNHDAMYWYRQDPGQGLRLIYYSQIVNDFQKGDIAEGYSVSREKKESFPLTVTSAQKNPTAFYLCASSKGGHLPDTQYFGPGTRLTVL.

This clone was detected only a few times. This chain links TRBV5-4 with TRBJ2-7, with TRBD1 matching over 7 bases. Losses at the gene ends were 4 bases for V and 4 bases for J; bases not matched to a gene: 5. The CDR3 is made up of 13 amino acids. CDR1 is SGHNT, CDR2 YYREEE, per germline (reference sequence). The CDR3 region has the DNA TGTGCCAGCAGCCGGGACAGAGCTTACGAGCAGTACTTC. This sequence encodes CASSRDRAYEQYF.

The chain has TRBV4-2 and TRBJ2-7; tentatively, D is TRBD1 (6 bases). The CDR3 runs to 15 residues. Germline CDR1 reads LGHNA; CDR2 reads YNFKEQ. V lost 0 bases, J lost 3 bases, and 12 bases lay in between. The CDR3 DNA is TGTGCCAGCAGCCAAGATAGCAACAGGGACTACGAGCAGTACTTC. Amino acids: CASSQDSNRDYEQYF.

V is TRBV19 and J is TRBJ2-7, with TRBD1 matching over 9 bases. CDR1 is LNHDA and CDR2 is SQIVND in the germline V gene (reference sequence). V trimming: 4 bases; J trimming: 6 bases; junction bases outside the gene matches: 10. The CDR3 totals 15 residues. The chain's CDR3 is CASSTSTGGAFEQYF. CDR3 sequence (DNA): TGTGCCAGTAGTACTTCCACAGGGGGCGCGTTCGAGCAGTACTTC.

This chain joins TRBV10-3 and TRBJ2-7, with 12 positions matching TRBD1. Trimming at V came to 2 bases and at J to 7 bases, leaving 6 bases not matched to a gene. CDR1 and CDR2 (germline): ENHRY, SYGVKD. This CDR3 is 15 amino acids long. The CDR3 DNA reads as TGTGCCATCAGTGAGCCGGGACAGGGGGCCAAAGAGCAGTACTTC. This encodes CAISEPGQGAKEQYF.

The rearrangement joins TRBV28 to TRBJ2-7, with D perhaps matching TRBD1 (5 bases). Between the trimmed V and J ends, which lost 6 bases and 2 bases, there was a span of 14 bases. The CDR3 runs 14 residues. CDR1 MDHEN and CDR2 SYDVKM come from the germline V gene. The CDR3 protein is CASRWGRATYEQYF. The CDR3 DNA sequence: TGTGCCAGCAGGTGGGGCAGGGCAACCTACGAGCAGTACTTC.

There are a few counts of this clone. The chain joins TRBV14 to TRBJ1-1, with 8 bases aligning to TRBD1. Germline V CDR1 and CDR2: SGHDN, FVKESK. This CDR3 has 15 amino acids. The junction had 8 bases not matched to a gene; V was cut back by 3 bases and J by 5 bases. CDR3 in amino acids: CASSHLEDRETEAFF. For the CDR3, the DNA is TGTGCCAGCAGCCATTTAGAGGACAGGGAGACTGAAGCTTTCTTT.

The genes are TRBV6-2 or TRBV6-3 and TRBJ2-3; TRBD1 agrees at 10 bases. The V gene end was trimmed by 2 bases and the J gene end by 6 bases; junction bases not matched to a gene: 5. CDR3 length equals 15 residues. Germline values: CDR1 MNHEY, CDR2 SVGEGT. CDR3: CASSYVTGGWDTQYF. DNA of the CDR3: TGTGCCAGCAGTTACGTGACAGGGGGCTGGGATACGCAGTATTTT.

The gene calls are TRBV5-8 and TRBJ2-2, with 9 bases fitting TRBD2. Looked up from germline, CDR1 is SGHTS and CDR2 is YDEGEE. Trimming at V came to 4 bases and at J to 4 bases, leaving 11 bases not matched to a gene. CDR3 length: 17 residues. As DNA, the CDR3 is TGTGCCAGCAGCCCCTTTGGGCGGGGGGGCGCCACCGGGGAGCTGTTTTTT. Residues: CASSPFGRGGATGELFF.

The chain couples TRBV7-9 to TRBJ1-1, with TRBD1 matching 7 bases. V lost 5 bases to trimming and J lost 0 bases; unmatched junction nucleotides: 3. Germline V gives CDR1 SEHNR, CDR2 FQNEAQ (reference sequence). This CDR3 comprises 14 residues. Written as DNA, the CDR3 is TGTGCCAGCAGCCCGGGACAGATGAACACTGAAGCTTTCTTT. It translates to CASSPGQMNTEAFF.

The chain employs TRBV7-2 and TRBJ2-3, with 7 positions matching TRBD1. The CDR3 runs 14 residues. Germline V gene data show CDR1 as SGHTA and CDR2 as FQGNSA. Trimming cost V 5 bases and J 4 bases; bases outside gene matches: 6. The CDR3 bases are TGTGCCAGCAGCGTCTACAGGGGCTCAGATACGCAGTATTTT. This gives the protein CASSVYRGSDTQYF.

The chain uses TRBV7-9 and TRBJ2-1; TRBD1 aligns across 8 bases. The V and J ends lost 2 bases and 2 bases, in that order; junction bases with no gene match: 2. Germline loops: CDR1 SEHNR, CDR2 FQNEAQ (reference sequence). The CDR3 is made up of 15 amino acids. CDR3 protein: CASSLQGQAYNEQFF. The DNA of the CDR3 is TGTGCCAGCAGCTTACAGGGACAGGCCTACAATGAGCAGTTCTTC.